The 18 T cell receptor beta chains given below trace back to one sample, sequenced in a study of monozygotic twins with inflammatory bowel disease. TCRdb re-called the 5' RACE reads; every CDR3 protein appears as one record, without DNA. Its listing shows 330,000 or so distinct CDR3 sequences. What was sequenced was blood. Receptors were obtained from a human donor with ulcerative colitis or Crohn's disease, or a healthy co-twin of an affected twin (not recorded which).

The chain couples TRBV5-1 to TRBJ2-7; checking the TCRdb D call of TRBD2 is not possible without DNA. This CDR3 comprises 16 residues. Germline CDR1 and CDR2: SGHRS and YFSETQ. The CDR3 region is CASSLASGSFSSEQYF.

This chain connects TRBV5-1 to TRBJ2-2. This CDR3 contains 13 residues. The germline gives CDR1 SGHRS, CDR2 YFSETQ. CDR3 sequence: CASSVMADGELFF.

The V and J genes are TRBV7-9 and TRBJ2-1; without DNA, the TCRdb call of TRBD1 cannot be checked. Germline CDR1 reads SEHNR; CDR2 reads FQNEAQ (reference sequence). The CDR3 runs to 17 residues. The CDR3 loop is CASSLALPPHRENEQFF.

This chain uses TRBV5-1 with TRBJ1-4; the TCRdb call, TRBD1, lacks DNA for checking. The CDR3 loop spans 17 amino acids. Germline assignment: CDR1 SGHRS and CDR2 YFSETQ. The CDR3 reads CASSRSQGTATNEKLFF.

The chain carries TRBV12-3 or TRBV12-4 and TRBJ2-7; as DNA is missing, the TRBD1 call by TCRdb cannot be tested. This CDR3 comprises 14 residues. The CDR3 here is CASSPQGWNEGQYF.

CDR3 region: CASSLGGINQPQHF. The gene calls are TRBV5-1 and TRBJ1-5; no DNA is available, so the TRBD1 call from TCRdb remains unchecked. The germline CDR1 and CDR2 sequences are SGHRS and YFSETQ. The CDR3 runs 14 residues.

The V call is TRBV5-1, the J call TRBJ2-7; the D call of TRBD2 rests on TCRdb alone, since no DNA is present to check it. Germline V lookup: CDR1 SGHRS, CDR2 YFSETQ. CDR3 length: 14 residues. The CDR3 region is CASSLWSGTYEQYF. The whole variable domain, filled in from reference TRBV5-1 and TRBJ2-7, reads KAGVTQTPRYLIKTRGQQVTLSCSPISGHRSVSWYQQTPGQGLQFLFEYFSETQRNKGNFPGRFSGRQFSNSRSEMNVSTLELGDSALYLCASSLWSGTYEQYFGPGTRLTVT.

The CDR3 sequence is CSARDRYGYSTYEQYF. The J gene is TRBJ2-7, the V gene TRBV20-1. Germline values: CDR1 DFQATT, CDR2 SNEGSKA (reference sequence). The CDR3 totals 16 residues.

V gene TRBV7-2 combines with J gene TRBJ1-5. CDR1 and CDR2 (germline): SGHTA, FQGNSA. CDR3 length: 14 amino acids. CDR3: CASSLEVSNQPQHF.

The chain's CDR3 is CASSEGQTNTGELFF. V and J are TRBV18 and TRBJ2-2; the TCRdb D gene call, TRBD1, has no DNA to confirm it. Germline V gene sequence: CDR1 KGHSH, CDR2 LQKENI. The CDR3 is made up of 15 amino acids. The variable domain in full, with the rest retrieved from reference TRBV18 and TRBJ2-2, is NAGVMQNPRHLVRRRGQEARLRCSPMKGHSHVYWYRQLPEEGLKFMVYLQKENIIDESGMPKERFSAEFPKEGPSILRIQQVVRGDSAAYFCASSEGQTNTGELFFGEGSRLTVL.

This chain uses TRBV7-8 with TRBJ1-1; TCRdb proposes TRBD1, but this gene call is untestable without DNA. The CDR3 length is 14 residues. CDR1 SGHVS and CDR2 FQNEAQ come from the germline V gene. CDR3 protein: CASSLRDTTSEAFF.

The V call is TRBV5-1, the J call TRBJ2-1; TCRdb names TRBD1, which stays unverified in the absence of DNA. Looked up from germline, CDR1 is SGHRS and CDR2 is YFSETQ. The CDR3 covers 12 residues. CDR3 in amino acids: CASSSLGTEQFF.

CDR3 region: CSARDQAVLPDTQYF. This rearrangement joins TRBV20-1 to TRBJ2-3; the TCRdb D gene call, TRBD2, has no DNA to confirm it. CDR1 is DFQATT, CDR2 SNEGSKA, per germline (reference sequence). This CDR3 is 15 amino acids long.

V usage is TRBV27 and J usage is TRBJ2-5. Germline loops: CDR1 MNHEY, CDR2 SMNVEV (reference sequence). The CDR3 covers 15 residues. CDR3 region: CASSSTGGLWETQYF.

The genes are TRBV5-1 and TRBJ1-2; lacking DNA, the TRBD1 call made by TCRdb goes unchecked. CDR3 length: 13 residues. Germline CDR1 and CDR2: SGHRS and YFSETQ. The CDR3 sequence: CASSLTQVYGYTF.

V usage is TRBV28 and J usage is TRBJ2-7; TCRdb's assignment of TRBD1 cannot be checked, as there is no DNA. CDR1 is MDHEN and CDR2 is SYDVKM in the germline V gene. This CDR3 is 14 amino acids long. CDR3 protein: CASSEPGQVYEQYF.

The chain employs TRBV20-1 and TRBJ2-1; TCRdb picks TRBD1, but there is no DNA to check that call. From germline, CDR1 is DFQATT and CDR2 SNEGSKA (reference sequence). The CDR3 has 16 amino acids. The CDR3 loop is CSARELAPSSYNEQFF.

The chain couples TRBV5-1 to TRBJ1-1; TCRdb selects TRBD1, and the lack of DNA leaves this call unchecked. The CDR3 has 14 residues. Germline assignment: CDR1 SGHRS and CDR2 YFSETQ. This CDR3 reads CASGGNAGVTEAFF.